The rows below give T cell receptor beta chains drawn from one sample of a study of T-cell memory formation after mild COVID-19. A single record per CDR3 protein comes from TCRdb applying MiXCR to the 5' RACE reads. This sample has 340,000 or so distinct CDR3 sequences, with approximately 12% found just once. Sequenced sample: PBMCs or a T cell subset sorted from them (not recorded which). Receptors were obtained from a man younger than 30 who had mild COVID-19 (a few samples of this study predate the infection). Cell type and time point are not known. CDR3s include the opening cysteine and the closing phenylalanine or tryptophan. D genes are given only for firm matches. Clone size appears in some rows only: once, few, many, or a class for an expanded clone.

CDR3aa: CASSGLPGGTDTQYF
CDR3nt: TGTGCCAGCAGCGGCCTGCCGGGGGGCACAGATACGCAGTATTTT
abundance: many
j_gene: TRBJ2-3
d_gene: .
len: 15
v_gene: TRBV7-2

CDR3aa: CSARMGGTYNSPLHF
CDR3nt: TGCAGTGCTAGAATGGGGGGTACCTATAATTCACCCCTCCACTTT
abundance: .
j_gene: TRBJ1-6
d_gene: .
len: 15
v_gene: TRBV20-1

CDR3aa: CASSYQAGSYYEQYF
CDR3nt: TGTGCCAGCAGTTACCAGGCAGGGAGCTACTACGAGCAGTACTTC
abundance: .
j_gene: TRBJ2-7
d_gene: .
len: 15
v_gene: TRBV6-2/TRBV6-3

CDR3aa: CASSQVIGQIANIQYF
CDR3nt: TGCGCCAGCAGCCAAGTAATTGGGCAGATAGCAAACATTCAGTACTTC
abundance: few
j_gene: TRBJ2-4
d_gene: .
len: 16
v_gene: TRBV4-3

CDR3aa: CASSVAGWARETQYF
CDR3nt: TGTGCCAGCAGCGTCGCGGGTTGGGCTCGGGAGACCCAGTACTTC
abundance: many
j_gene: TRBJ2-5
d_gene: .
len: 15
v_gene: TRBV9

CDR3aa: CASSEQGFINEQFF
CDR3nt: TGTGCCAGCAGTGAACAGGGATTCATCAATGAGCAGTTCTTC
abundance: .
j_gene: TRBJ2-1
d_gene: .
len: 14
v_gene: TRBV25-1

CDR3aa: CASSLLGAGGYTF
CDR3nt: TGTGCCAGCAGCTTATTGGGGGCAGGAGGCTACACCTTC
abundance: few
j_gene: TRBJ1-2
d_gene: .
len: 13
v_gene: TRBV7-2

CDR3aa: CATDSHHEQYF
CDR3nt: TGTGCCACCGACAGTCACCACGAGCAGTACTTC
abundance: many
j_gene: TRBJ2-7
d_gene: .
len: 11
v_gene: TRBV6-5

CDR3aa: CASSRGTGGWAKNIQYF
CDR3nt: TGTGCCAGCAGTAGAGGGACAGGGGGTTGGGCCAAAAACATTCAGTACTTC
abundance: .
j_gene: TRBJ2-4
d_gene: TRBD1
len: 17
v_gene: TRBV27

CDR3aa: CASSLGILAGDSTGELFF
CDR3nt: TGCGCCAGCAGCTTGGGAATCCTAGCGGGGGACTCCACCGGGGAGCTGTTTTTT
abundance: .
j_gene: TRBJ2-2
d_gene: TRBD2
len: 18
v_gene: TRBV5-1

CDR3aa: CASSSAGTGLQHF
CDR3nt: TGTGCCAGCAGTTCAGCCGGGACAGGACTCCAGCATTTT
abundance: many
j_gene: TRBJ1-5
d_gene: TRBD1
len: 13
v_gene: TRBV6-5

CDR3aa: CASSLGTGENTEAFF
CDR3nt: TGTGCCAGCAGCTTGGGGACAGGGGAGAACACTGAAGCTTTCTTT
abundance: .
j_gene: TRBJ1-1
d_gene: TRBD1
len: 15
v_gene: TRBV5-6

CDR3aa: CASSKGQGVIQPQHF
CDR3nt: TGCGCCAGCAGTAAAGGACAGGGGGTAATTCAGCCCCAGCATTTT
abundance: few
j_gene: TRBJ1-5
d_gene: TRBD1
len: 15
v_gene: TRBV4-1

CDR3aa: CASRAVQSSDTQYF
CDR3nt: TGTGCCAGCAGGGCGGTACAGAGTTCAGATACGCAGTATTTT
abundance: few
j_gene: TRBJ2-3
d_gene: .
len: 14
v_gene: TRBV6-4

CDR3aa: CASSRTGVEAFF
CDR3nt: TGCGCCAGCAGCCGGACAGGGGTTGAAGCTTTCTTT
abundance: .
j_gene: TRBJ1-1
d_gene: TRBD1
len: 12
v_gene: TRBV5-1

CDR3aa: CASSQDARAPNQPQHF
CDR3nt: TGCGCCAGCAGCCAAGATGCCAGGGCCCCCAATCAGCCCCAGCATTTT
abundance: .
j_gene: TRBJ1-5
d_gene: .
len: 16
v_gene: TRBV4-3

CDR3aa: CSARLAGDTQYF
CDR3nt: TGCAGTGCGAGACTAGCGGGGGACACGCAGTATTTT
abundance: .
j_gene: TRBJ2-3
d_gene: TRBD2
len: 12
v_gene: TRBV20-1

CDR3aa: CASSPPGVEKLFF
CDR3nt: TGTGCCAGCTCACCCCCCGGAGTTGAAAAACTGTTTTTT
abundance: .
j_gene: TRBJ1-4
d_gene: .
len: 13
v_gene: TRBV18

CDR3aa: CASSPEGEETQYF
CDR3nt: TGTGCCAGCTCACCAGAAGGGGAGGAGACCCAGTACTTC
abundance: few
j_gene: TRBJ2-5
d_gene: .
len: 13
v_gene: TRBV18

CDR3aa: CSARWGTRNTEAFF
CDR3nt: TGCAGTGCTCGGTGGGGGACAAGGAACACTGAAGCTTTCTTT
abundance: .
j_gene: TRBJ1-1
d_gene: .
len: 14
v_gene: TRBV20-1

CDR3aa: CSAGQDKETQYF
CDR3nt: TGCAGCGCCGGACAGGATAAAGAGACCCAGTACTTC
abundance: many
j_gene: TRBJ2-5
d_gene: TRBD1
len: 12
v_gene: TRBV29-1

CDR3aa: CASSLDGGATPPPLHF
CDR3nt: TGTGCCAGCAGCTTAGACGGGGGCGCCACCCCCCCACCCCTCCACTTT
abundance: few
j_gene: TRBJ1-6
d_gene: .
len: 16
v_gene: TRBV7-2

CDR3aa: CASSARPGITIVATNEKLFF
CDR3nt: TGTGCCAGCAGCGCCCGGCCAGGGATCACTATAGTTGCAACTAATGAAAAACTGTTTTTT
abundance: many
j_gene: TRBJ1-4
d_gene: .
len: 20
v_gene: TRBV21-1

CDR3aa: CSAQIPQGRTDTQYF
CDR3nt: TGCAGTGCCCAGATCCCCCAGGGACGCACAGATACGCAGTATTTT
abundance: once
j_gene: TRBJ2-3
d_gene: .
len: 15
v_gene: TRBV20-1

CDR3aa: CASSFAQGYTEAFF
CDR3nt: TGTGCCAGCAGCTTCGCACAGGGGTACACTGAAGCTTTCTTT
abundance: .
j_gene: TRBJ1-1
d_gene: TRBD1
len: 14
v_gene: TRBV11-2

CDR3aa: CASSQDGSSYNEQFF
CDR3nt: TGCGCCAGCAGCCAAGACGGTAGCTCCTACAATGAGCAGTTCTTC
abundance: many
j_gene: TRBJ2-1
d_gene: .
len: 15
v_gene: TRBV4-3